This T cell receptor (beta chain) comes out of a study of blood T cell repertoires in COVID-19. Across the whole study: Whether acute or convalescent, the COVID-19 samples came from the United States, Italy and Spain.

The J segment lost 0 bases and the V segment lost 3 bases, leaving 2 bases of the junction unmatched. The CDR3 loop spans 16 amino acids. Germline values: CDR1 KGHDR, CDR2 SFDVKD. Measured with immunoSEQ multiplex PCR; TCRdb has only the in-frame clones, and not every one. The sample gives 350,000 or so clones, 86% of which show up once; approximately 4.4% is in the top ten. Participant age was roughly 18 to 95 years, and participants resided in about two dozen US areas. Cohorts were determined from participant-reported clinical history. This chain uses TRBV24-1 with TRBJ2-2; the match to TRBD2 covers 8 bases. This TCR derives from a woman in her forties with acute COVID-19. Sequencing input: PBMCs or T cells enriched from blood (not recorded which). CDR3 coding DNA: TGTGCCACCAGTGATCCGGGACTAGCGAACACCGGGGAGCTGTTTTTT. Its protein is CATSDPGLANTGELFF.